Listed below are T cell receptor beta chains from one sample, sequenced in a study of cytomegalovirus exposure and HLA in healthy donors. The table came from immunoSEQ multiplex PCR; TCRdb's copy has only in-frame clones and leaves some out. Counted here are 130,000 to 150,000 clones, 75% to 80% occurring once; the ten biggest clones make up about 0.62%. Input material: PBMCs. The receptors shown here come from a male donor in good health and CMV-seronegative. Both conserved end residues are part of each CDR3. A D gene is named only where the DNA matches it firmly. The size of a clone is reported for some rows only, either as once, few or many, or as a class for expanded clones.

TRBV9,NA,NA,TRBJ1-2,CASSVGPRQGYTF,TGTGCCAGCAGCGTAGGACCACGACAGGGCTACACCTTC
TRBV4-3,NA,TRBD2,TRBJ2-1,CASSQDQSGLVPYNEQFF,TGCGCCAGCAGCCAAGATCAGTCGGGACTAGTCCCCTACAATGAGCAGTTCTTC
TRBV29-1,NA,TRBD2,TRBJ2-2,CSVGAGGPGGELFF,TGCAGCGTGGGAGCGGGAGGGCCCGGCGGGGAGCTGTTTTTT
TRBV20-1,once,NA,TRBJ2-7,CSATTSSEQYF,TGCAGTGCTACCACGTCCAGCGAGCAGTACTTC
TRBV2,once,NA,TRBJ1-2,CASSGQLNNYGYTF,TGTGCCAGCAGTGGACAGCTTAACAACTATGGCTACACCTTC
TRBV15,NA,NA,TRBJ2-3,CATSRDWQDTQYF,TGTGCCACCAGCAGAGATTGGCAAGATACGCAGTATTTT
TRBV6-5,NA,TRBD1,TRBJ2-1,CASSFSGQGHNEQFF,TGTGCCAGCAGTTTCTCGGGACAGGGGCACAATGAGCAGTTCTTC
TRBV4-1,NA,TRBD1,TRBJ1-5,CASSQESGGSQPQHF,TGCGCCAGCAGCCAAGAATCAGGGGGCAGCCAGCCCCAGCATTTT
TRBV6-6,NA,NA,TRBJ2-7,CASSYIRVHEQYF,TGTGCCAGCAGTTACATCAGGGTCCACGAGCAGTACTTC
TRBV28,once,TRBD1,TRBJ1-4,CASSLTPGQGWEKLFF,TGTGCCAGCAGTTTAACGCCGGGACAGGGGTGGGAAAAACTGTTTTTT
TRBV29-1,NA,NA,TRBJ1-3,CSVLIGSGNTIYF,TGCAGCGTTTTAATCGGCTCTGGAAACACCATATATTTT
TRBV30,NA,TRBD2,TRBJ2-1,CAWSGTPSGGSSYNEQFF,TGTGCCTGGAGTGGCACCCCGAGCGGGGGGAGCTCCTACAATGAGCAGTTCTTC
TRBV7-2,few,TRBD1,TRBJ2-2,CASSAQGPYGELFF,TGTGCCAGCAGCGCACAGGGGCCATACGGGGAGCTGTTTTTT
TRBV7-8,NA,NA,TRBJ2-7,CASRPRTAKEQYF,TGTGCCAGCAGGCCACGGACAGCCAAGGAGCAGTACTTC
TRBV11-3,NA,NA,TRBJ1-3,CASSLAGLGGNTIYF,TGTGCCAGCAGCTTAGCTGGTCTAGGTGGAAACACCATATATTTT
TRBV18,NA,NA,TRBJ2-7,CASSPLGRAGSYEQYF,TGTGCCAGCTCACCACTCGGGCGGGCGGGTTCCTACGAGCAGTACTTC
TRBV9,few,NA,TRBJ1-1,CASSPQDGGPEAFF,TGTGCCAGCAGCCCCCAGGACGGGGGACCTGAAGCTTTCTTT
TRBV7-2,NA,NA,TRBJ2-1,CASSWTLGSSYNEQFF,TGTGCCAGCAGCTGGACTCTGGGGAGCTCCTACAATGAGCAGTTCTTC
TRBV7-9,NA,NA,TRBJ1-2,CASSRGLNHGYTF,TGTGCCAGCAGCCGGGGATTAAACCATGGCTACACCTTC
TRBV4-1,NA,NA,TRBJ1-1,CASSHLGGVPEAFF,TGCGCCAGCAGCCACTTAGGGGGGGTACCTGAAGCTTTCTTT
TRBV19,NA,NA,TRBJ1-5,CASRLDSSNQPQHF,TGTGCCAGTAGATTGGACAGTAGCAATCAGCCCCAGCATTTT
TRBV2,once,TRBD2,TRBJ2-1,CASSGLWGGRIYNEQFF,TGTGCCAGCAGCGGACTTTGGGGCGGGAGAATTTACAATGAGCAGTTCTTC
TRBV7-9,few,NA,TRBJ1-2,CSSSLDRRRNYGYTF,TGTTCCAGCAGCTTAGACAGGCGTAGAAACTATGGCTACACCTTC
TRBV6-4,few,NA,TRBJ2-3,CASSDSGAGSDTQYF,TGTGCCAGCAGTGACTCAGGGGCGGGATCCGATACGCAGTATTTT
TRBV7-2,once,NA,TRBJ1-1,CASSLGYGSRTEAFF,TGTGCCAGCAGCTTAGGGTACGGATCGAGGACTGAAGCTTTCTTT
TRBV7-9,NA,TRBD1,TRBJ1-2,CSSRPEAGTGGSSDGYTF,TGTTCCAGCAGACCAGAGGCGGGGACAGGGGGCAGTTCAGATGGCTACACCTTC
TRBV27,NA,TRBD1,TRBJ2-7,CASRFTGQGNHEQYF,TGTGCCAGCAGATTTACGGGACAGGGGAACCACGAGCAGTACTTC
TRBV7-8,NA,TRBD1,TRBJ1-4,CASSLDGTDNEKLFF,TGTGCCAGCAGCTTAGACGGGACAGATAATGAAAAACTGTTTTTT
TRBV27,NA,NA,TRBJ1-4,CASSLQGYNEKLFF,TGTGCCAGCAGTTTACAGGGATATAATGAAAAACTGTTTTTT
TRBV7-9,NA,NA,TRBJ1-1,CSSSLGSNTEAFF,TGTTCCAGCAGCTTAGGGAGCAACACTGAAGCTTTCTTT
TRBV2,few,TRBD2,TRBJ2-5,CASSVSGSRRETQYF,TGTGCCAGCAGCGTTAGCGGGAGCAGAAGGGAGACCCAGTACTTC
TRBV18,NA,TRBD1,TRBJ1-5,CASSGTENQPQHF,TGTGCCAGCTCTGGGACAGAAAATCAGCCCCAGCATTTT
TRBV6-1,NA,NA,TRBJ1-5,CASRGLGRSNQPQHF,TGTGCCAGCAGGGGGCTGGGGCGGAGCAATCAGCCCCAGCATTTT
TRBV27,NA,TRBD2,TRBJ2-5,CASSPLAGRETQYF,TGTGCCAGCAGTCCTCTAGCGGGCAGGGAGACCCAGTACTTC
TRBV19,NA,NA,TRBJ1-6,CASLERGDSPLHF,TGTGCCAGTCTAGAAAGGGGTGATTCACCCCTCCACTTT
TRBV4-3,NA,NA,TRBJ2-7,CASSQGTDSSYEQYF,TGCGCCAGCAGCCAAGGGACAGACAGCTCCTACGAGCAGTACTTC
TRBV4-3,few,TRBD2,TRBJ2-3,CASSQGRTSGITDTQYF,TGCGCCAGCAGCCAAGGTCGGACTAGCGGGATCACAGATACGCAGTATTTT
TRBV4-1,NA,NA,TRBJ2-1,CASTGGPRTRNEQFF,TGCGCCAGCACCGGAGGGCCTAGAACAAGGAATGAGCAGTTCTTC
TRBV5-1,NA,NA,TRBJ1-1,CASSSNSAEAFF,TGCGCCAGCAGCTCCAACAGTGCTGAAGCTTTCTTT
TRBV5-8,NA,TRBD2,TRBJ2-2,CASSLGSGLAATLNTGELFF,TGTGCCAGCAGCTTGGGTTCGGGACTAGCGGCTACCTTGAACACCGGGGAGCTGTTTTTT
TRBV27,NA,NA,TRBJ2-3,CASRQADTQYF,TGTGCCAGCAGGCAGGCAGATACGCAGTATTTT
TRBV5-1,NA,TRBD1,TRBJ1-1,CASSSGQGAYTEAFF,TGCGCCAGCAGCTCAGGACAGGGGGCTTACACTGAAGCTTTCTTT
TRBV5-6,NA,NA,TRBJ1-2,CASSLLQSANYGYTF,TGTGCCAGCAGCTTGCTACAGTCAGCTAACTATGGCTACACCTTC
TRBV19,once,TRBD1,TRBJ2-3,CASSISTGALRRTDTQYF,TGTGCCAGTAGTATAAGCACAGGGGCCCTAAGGCGGACAGATACGCAGTATTTT